The 18 T cell receptor beta chains presented below share a single source sample, sequenced in a study of Graves' ophthalmopathy and Graves' hyperthyroidism. Scientists amplified the TCR beta CDR3 regions from RNA transcripts. A first-round RT-PCR used HTBI primers, followed by a second-round multiplex PCR. MiXCR, run by TCRdb on the multiplex PCR reads, gives a single entry per CDR3 protein. The sample shows 300,000 to 400,000 distinct CDR3 sequences, roughly 16% of them seen only once. Sequences were obtained from peripheral blood. These receptors were taken from an adult man with Graves' ophthalmopathy.

This clonotype was recorded at least ten times. The chain is built from TRBV19 and TRBJ1-5, with D maybe TRBD1 (6 bases). This CDR3 comprises 14 residues. Looked up from germline, CDR1 is LNHDA and CDR2 is SQIVND (reference sequence). The V end lost 7 bases, the J end lost 3 bases, and 13 bases lay between the germline ends. Written as DNA, the CDR3 is TGTGCCAGTAAGAAATCAGGGGACAATCAGCCCCAGCATTTT. Translation: CASKKSGDNQPQHF.

The chain combines TRBV27 with TRBJ1-1; D is perhaps TRBD1 (5 bases). Germline-derived CDR1 and CDR2 are MNHEY and SMNVEV (reference sequence). The CDR3 has 15 amino acids. Trimming cost V 7 bases and J 3 bases, with 18 bases left between them. In DNA, the CDR3 is TGTGCCAGCAAGGTTACAGGCGAACGTCACACTGAAGCTTTCTTT. As protein: CASKVTGERHTEAFF.

This clonotype was detected ten times or more. This chain uses TRBV10-1 with TRBJ2-2, with D unclear. CDR3 length: 13 residues. Germline V gene lookup returns CDR1 WNHNN and CDR2 SYGVQD (reference sequence). V lost 2 bases and J 4 bases, leaving 5 bases between the germline ends. The CDR3: CASSERTTGELFF. The CDR3 DNA sequence: TGCGCCAGCAGTGAGAGGACCACCGGGGAGCTGTTTTTT.

At least ten counts were recorded for this clonotype. This chain links TRBV12-3 or TRBV12-4 with TRBJ2-5, with 14 bases fitting TRBD2. This CDR3 has 15 residues. With V trimmed by 8 bases and J by 3 bases, 5 bases remained unmatched. The CDR3 sequence is CASQTSGGAEETQYF. CDR3 bases: TGTGCCAGCCAGACTAGCGGGGGGGCCGAAGAGACCCAGTACTTC.

This clonotype has only a few counts. The chain recombines TRBV7-2 with TRBJ1-5; TRBD1 aligns across 7 bases. Unmatched junction bases numbered 8, after V lost 5 bases and J lost 4 bases. Germline CDR1 is SGHTA and CDR2 is FQGNSA. The CDR3 contains 15 residues. As DNA, the CDR3 is TGTGCCAGCAGCATTCGACAGGGAGGAAATCAGCCCCAGCATTTT. Translation gives CASSIRQGGNQPQHF.

This clonotype was seen repeatedly, ten times or more. The chain carries TRBV3-1 and TRBJ2-7, with D uncertain. V was shortened by 3 bases and J by 2 bases, with 11 bases between the two germline ends. The germline CDR1 and CDR2 sequences are LGHDT and YNNKEL (reference sequence). The CDR3 sequence is 14 residues long. This chain's CDR3 is CASSQDLATYEQYF. The CDR3 nucleotides read TGTGCCAGCAGCCAGGATTTAGCCACCTACGAGCAGTACTTC.

In its sample, this clonotype was seen many times. This chain joins TRBV19 and TRBJ1-2; no reliable D call. Trimming took 6 bases from V and 6 from J, leaving 14 bases between them. The germline CDR1 and CDR2 sequences are LNHDA and SQIVND (reference sequence). The CDR3 extends over 13 amino acids. Here the CDR3 reads CASSPTETHGYTF. DNA for the CDR3: TGTGCCAGTAGCCCGACGGAGACCCATGGCTACACCTTC.

At least ten counts were recorded for this clonotype. The chain combines TRBV4-1 with TRBJ1-6; D unclear. Germline V gives CDR1 MGHRA, CDR2 YSYEKL. Trimming pared 1 base from V and 7 bases from J, leaving 5 bases between. CDR3 length: 13 amino acids. CDR3 sequence (DNA): TGCGCCAGCAGCCAAGCGGGGAATTCACCCCTCCACTTT. Its translation: CASSQAGNSPLHF.

Ten or more counts support this clonotype. The chain uses TRBV12-3 or TRBV12-4 and TRBJ1-2, with 8 bases identical to TRBD1. J gave up 7 bases and V 3 bases, and 1 base lay outside the gene matches. The CDR3 loop spans 12 amino acids. In nucleotides, the CDR3 is TGTGCCAGCAGTTTGGGGACAGGTGGCTACACCTTC. Translating it yields CASSLGTGGYTF.

The chain carries TRBV5-1 and TRBJ2-5, with 8 bases fitting TRBD1. Trimming cost V 1 base and J 1 base; bases outside gene matches: 6. Looked up from germline, CDR1 is SGHRS and CDR2 is YFSETQ. The CDR3 has 16 residues. CDR3 loop: CASSLSIQGAQETQYF. In DNA, the CDR3 is TGCGCCAGCAGCTTGTCCATCCAGGGGGCCCAAGAGACCCAGTACTTC.

This clonotype was picked up many times. This chain uses TRBV13 with TRBJ2-7, with a weak D call TRBD2 (6 bases). Germline V gene lookup returns CDR1 PRHDT and CDR2 FYEKMQ (reference sequence). Trimming removed 6 bases from V and 4 bases from J, with 16 bases in between. CDR3 length: 14 amino acids. CDR3 sequence reads: CASSGDLEHYEQYF. CDR3 DNA sequence: TGTGCCAGCAGTGGGGACTTGGAACATTACGAGCAGTACTTC.

This clonotype was observed many times. CDR3 region: CASGLGPTTGYGYTF. CDR3 nucleotide sequence: TGTGCTAGTGGTTTGGGCCCGACGACAGGTTATGGCTACACCTTC. This rearrangement joins TRBV12-5 to TRBJ1-2; tentatively, D is TRBD1 (6 bases). Germline-derived CDR1 and CDR2 are LGHNT and FRNRAP. Trimming stripped 1 base from V and 5 bases from J, with 14 bases between. This CDR3 spans 15 amino acids. Drawing the rest from reference TRBV12-5 and TRBJ1-2, the complete variable domain is DARVTQTPRHKVTEMGQEVTMRCQPILGHNTVFWYRQTMMQGLELLAYFRNRAPLDDSGMPKDRFSAEMPDATLATLKIQPSEPRDSAVYFCASGLGPTTGYGYTFGSGTRLTVV.

This clonotype was seen repeatedly, ten times or more. Here the CDR3 reads CSAPLRQGGINTEAFF. The DNA of the CDR3 is TGCAGTGCCCCTTTGAGACAGGGGGGAATCAACACTGAAGCTTTCTTT. This rearrangement joins TRBV20-1 to TRBJ1-1; 9 bases agree with TRBD1. Trimming took 6 bases from V and 2 from J; bases not matched to a gene: 13. Germline-derived CDR1 and CDR2 are DFQATT and SNEGSKA (reference sequence). CDR3 size: 16 residues.

The gene calls are TRBV11-2 and TRBJ1-5; 7 bases align to TRBD1. CDR3 length equals 15 residues. J gave up 6 bases and V 6 bases, and 11 bases lay outside the gene matches. CDR1 and CDR2 (germline): SGHAT, FQNNGV. The CDR3 nucleotides are TGTGCCAGCAGTCTCAGGACAGGATGGGGTCAGCCCCAGCATTTT. Translated, it gives CASSLRTGWGQPQHF.

This clonotype has at least ten counts. A single base separates this from a much larger clone, so it may be a read error. The genes are TRBV4-3 and TRBJ1-1; D is unresolved. Per the germline V gene, CDR1 is LGHNA and CDR2 is YSLEER. The CDR3 is 15 residues long. Here the CDR3 reads CAGSQATVSNTEAFF. The CDR3 nucleotides are TGCGCCGGCAGCCAAGCAACGGTAAGCAACACTGAAGCTTTCTTT.

This clonotype was recorded at least ten times. V usage is TRBV5-1 and J usage is TRBJ2-7, with D perhaps given as TRBD1 or TRBD2 (6 bases each). Germline values: CDR1 SGHRS, CDR2 YFSETQ. CDR3 length equals 15 residues. V dropped 0 bases and J dropped 0 bases, with 10 bases sitting between them. Here the CDR3 reads CASSLGGAVSYEQYF. CDR3 bases: TGCGCCAGCAGCTTGGGGGGGGCCGTCTCCTACGAGCAGTACTTC.

The rearrangement links TRBV12-3 or TRBV12-4 to TRBJ2-5, with 10 bases lining up with TRBD2. V lost 8 bases, J lost 10 bases, and 13 bases stayed unmatched. The CDR3 totals 14 residues. The CDR3 DNA reads TGTGCCAGCGGGAGGTCTAGCGGGAGAGGGGACCAGTACTTC. Translation gives CASGRSSGRGDQYF.

This clonotype came up many times. The chain links TRBV19 to TRBJ2-5, with 7 bases aligning to TRBD1. V lost 3 bases and J lost 5; bases outside the gene matches: 6. Germline loops: CDR1 LNHDA, CDR2 SQIVND (reference sequence). The CDR3 is 14 residues long. The CDR3 DNA sequence: TGTGCCAGTAGTATTAGGGGGCCGGGGGAGACCCAGTACTTC. It codes for CASSIRGPGETQYF.